This TCR beta chain is from a study of response to subunit inactivated influenza vaccine. Whole-study results and caveats: Authors suggested seasonal influenza vaccinations each recruit few new T cells.

Comments on this clonotype: Its antigen is currently unknown.

This CDR3 is built from 15 residues. From germline, CDR1 is SGHRS and CDR2 YFSETQ. Trimming left V 5 bases short and J 5 bases short, with 18 bases between. TCRdb redid the calling of the RT-PCR reads with MiXCR, one entry per CDR3 protein. This repertoire shows 860,000 or so distinct CDR3 sequences, around 21% found once; its top ten account for 10%. This chain links TRBV5-1 with TRBJ2-3; possibly TRBD2 for D (6 bases). The sequencing here drew on PBMCs from blood, taken 5 to 6 days after vaccination. This receptor was taken from a man in his fifties who received an inactivated influenza vaccine. For the CDR3, the DNA is TGCGCCAGCAGGCAGCTAGGGAGGAGAGTAGATACGCAGTATTTT. It codes for CASRQLGRRVDTQYF.